The 5 T cell receptor beta chains below come from one sample, sequenced in a study of identical twins. Each CDR3 protein is one row after TCRdb ran MiXCR on the 5' RACE reads. Of hundreds of thousands of distinct CDR3 sequences listed, about 12% are singletons. The same data also contributed to another study, on yellow fever vaccine responses in identical twins.

Source material: PBMCs. All receptors derive from a woman under 30 in good health.

The chain recombines TRBV5-1 with TRBJ2-1; D is possibly TRBD2 (7 bases). The germline CDR1 and CDR2 sequences are SGHRS and YFSETQ. The CDR3 contains 16 residues. Between the trimmed V and J ends, which lost 1 base and 0 bases, there was a span of 11 bases. The CDR3 bases are TGCGCCAGCAGCTTGTCGGGGGGCCACTCCTACAATGAGCAGTTCTTC. This sequence encodes CASSLSGGHSYNEQFF.

This clonotype has a count of ten or more. The V gene is TRBV28, the J gene TRBJ1-5; D gene uncertain. Germline V lookup: CDR1 MDHEN, CDR2 SYDVKM. The CDR3 extends over 13 amino acids. The germline V and J ends were trimmed by 10 bases and 11 bases, with 21 bases remaining between them. Here the CDR3 reads CATGILRLAAQHF. The CDR3 DNA is TGTGCCACCGGGATCCTGAGGTTGGCAGCCCAGCATTTT.

There are a few counts of this clonotype. The rearrangement uses TRBV10-3 and TRBJ1-5, with a possible D match to TRBD1 (5 bases). In germline, CDR1 is ENHRY, CDR2 SYGVKD. This CDR3 has 14 residues. Trimming left V 6 bases short and J 0 bases short, with 9 bases between. In DNA form, the CDR3 reads TGTGCCATCAGAAGGGACGGTAGCAATCAGCCCCAGCATTTT. It yields the protein CAIRRDGSNQPQHF.

This clonotype has just a few counts. This chain joins TRBV20-1 and TRBJ2-3; a weak D match, TRBD2 (6 bases). This CDR3 is built from 20 residues. V was pared by 0 bases and J by 2 bases, with 27 bases between. The germline CDR1 and CDR2 sequences are DFQATT and SNEGSKA (reference sequence). The CDR3 DNA is TGCAGTGCTAGAGATACGGAATGGGGACTGCCTTCCTGGGACACAGATACGCAGTATTTT. It translates to CSARDTEWGLPSWDTDTQYF.

This clonotype came up a few times. The V call is TRBV9, the J call TRBJ2-3, with 9 bases lining up with TRBD1. V shed 2 bases and J 6 bases; nucleotides not matched to a gene: 4. Per germline, CDR1 SGDLS and CDR2 YYNGEE. The CDR3 totals 14 residues. The CDR3 spells CASSVDRGSDTQYF. In nucleotides, the CDR3 is TGTGCCAGCAGCGTTGACAGGGGGTCGGATACGCAGTATTTT.